The clone carrying this TCR beta chain was detected ten times or more. TCRdb passed the RT-PCR reads through MiXCR, listing each CDR3 protein once. The sample shows approximately 490,000 distinct CDR3 sequences, approximately 7.8% of them seen only once. This sample stems from a study of response to subunit inactivated influenza vaccine. The V end was cut by 3 bases, the J end by 5 bases, with 7 bases between. The CDR3 loop spans 12 amino acids. The sequence was obtained from a man aged 50 to 75 who received an inactivated influenza vaccine. This specimen was PBMCs from blood, taken about 23 months after vaccination. The chain recombines TRBV12-3 or TRBV12-4 with TRBJ2-5; D possibly corresponds to TRBD1 (6 bases). The CDR3 is CASSFRGETQYF. Here the CDR3 DNA reads TGTGCCAGCAGTTTTAGGGGGGAGACCCAGTACTTC.